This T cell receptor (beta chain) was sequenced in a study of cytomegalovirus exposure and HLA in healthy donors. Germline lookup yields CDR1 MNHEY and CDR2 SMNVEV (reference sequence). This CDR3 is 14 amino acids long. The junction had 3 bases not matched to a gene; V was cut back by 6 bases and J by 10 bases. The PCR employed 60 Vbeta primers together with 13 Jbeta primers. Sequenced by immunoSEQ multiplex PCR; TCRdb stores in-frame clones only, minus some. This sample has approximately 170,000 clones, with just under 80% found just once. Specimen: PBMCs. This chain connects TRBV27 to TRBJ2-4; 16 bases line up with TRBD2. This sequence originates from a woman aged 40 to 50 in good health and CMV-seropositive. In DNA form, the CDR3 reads TGTGCCAGCAGGGGACTAGCGGGGGGGACTATTCAGTACTTC. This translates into CASRGLAGGTIQYF.